A selection of T cell receptor beta chains follows, all from one sample in a study of T-cell reconstitution after alpha-beta-depleted transplantation in children. MiXCR was run by TCRdb on the PCR reads, yielding one entry per CDR3 protein. The data hold tens of thousands of distinct CDR3 sequences, with roughly 4.9% observed a single time. Sequenced here: PBMCs, mostly from graft donor cells, sampled 180 days after TCRalphabeta/CD19-depleted stem cell transplant. Every receptor here comes from a boy in the first two years of life who had a stem cell transplant for acute myeloid leukemia, so the T cells may come from the graft donor. Each CDR3 is given with its conserved first and last residue.

V,CDR3
TRBV11-2,CASSIQGKDTGELFF
TRBV7-2,CASSSRFRRKSTDTQYF
TRBV30,CAFLDRNYEQYF
TRBV4-1,CASSQGQLPTEAFF
TRBV20-1,CSASEAGTAEQFF
TRBV7-9,CASSLAAGNTEAFF
TRBV29-1,CSVEDRDRQETQYF
TRBV12-3/TRBV12-4,CASSPNPGLAGGYTGELFF
TRBV4-1,CASSQDRGVRNSPLHF
TRBV20-1,CSARGRLQGYTF
TRBV12-3/TRBV12-4,CASSFRQVFMNTEAFF
TRBV29-1,CSVVFRYSSYEQYF
TRBV12-3/TRBV12-4,CASSTGGFSPLHF
TRBV7-2,CASSVQGGTDTQYF
TRBV24-1,CATSDPGTSVTGELFF
TRBV29-1,CSVDEFGETQYF
TRBV12-3/TRBV12-4,CASSLERTQYF
TRBV29-1,CSVAAGGGYTF
TRBV5-1,CASSLVLAGNNEQFF
TRBV2,CASSLGRGDQPQHF
TRBV11-2,CASSLNHHGARIEAFF
TRBV6-5,CASSYSPGTGNEKLFF
TRBV5-1,CASSLVVASTYEQYF
TRBV6-5,CASSYSTSSGENTIYF
TRBV7-9,CASNVGGALHEQYF
TRBV7-2,CASSFEQAEDTQYF
TRBV27,CASSSTGEQFF
TRBV12-3/TRBV12-4,CASSTGAKDTEAFF
TRBV5-5,CASSSYTGTAHTGELFF
TRBV7-8,CASSSGRRPANEKLFF
TRBV4-3,CASSQGVAGLTDEQYF
TRBV20-1,CSARVYNEQFF
TRBV7-2,CASSLAWGGGTDTQYF
TRBV12-3/TRBV12-4,CASTPGGAVGANVLTF
TRBV24-1,CATSDPSGGTDTQYF
TRBV5-1,CASSGTSASTDTQYF
TRBV6-5,CASSYFGTGTYNEQFF
TRBV20-1,CSALYRERELFF
TRBV4-3,CASSRSDRGETQYF
TRBV6-2/TRBV6-3,CASSYWRAEQFF
TRBV20-1,CSARLGIGTEAFF
TRBV6-2/TRBV6-3,CASSYSTGAGYGYTF
TRBV12-3/TRBV12-4,CASSIQGEGNQPQHF
TRBV25-1,CASSRQGPGNTIYF
TRBV20-1,CSARWGVTDTQYF
TRBV13,CASSLGGESYNEQFF
TRBV20-1,CSAIADPKETQYF
TRBV6-5,CASSFRRVGVTEAFF
TRBV12-3/TRBV12-4,CASSSGQGETGELFF
TRBV5-4,CASSLKPSQGPNTQYF
TRBV3-1,CAFSFGTWDRGNGELFF
TRBV19,CASSTGKTGVNTEAFF
TRBV5-5,CASSHTGSWTEAFF
TRBV10-3,CAISEPGAKNIQYF
TRBV20-1,CSARGIGTRLAGELFF
TRBV15,CATSVGPGGETQYF
TRBV12-5,CASGPNQPQHF
TRBV7-9,CASSRGQGEDTQYF
TRBV5-4,CASSPARQGTEAFF